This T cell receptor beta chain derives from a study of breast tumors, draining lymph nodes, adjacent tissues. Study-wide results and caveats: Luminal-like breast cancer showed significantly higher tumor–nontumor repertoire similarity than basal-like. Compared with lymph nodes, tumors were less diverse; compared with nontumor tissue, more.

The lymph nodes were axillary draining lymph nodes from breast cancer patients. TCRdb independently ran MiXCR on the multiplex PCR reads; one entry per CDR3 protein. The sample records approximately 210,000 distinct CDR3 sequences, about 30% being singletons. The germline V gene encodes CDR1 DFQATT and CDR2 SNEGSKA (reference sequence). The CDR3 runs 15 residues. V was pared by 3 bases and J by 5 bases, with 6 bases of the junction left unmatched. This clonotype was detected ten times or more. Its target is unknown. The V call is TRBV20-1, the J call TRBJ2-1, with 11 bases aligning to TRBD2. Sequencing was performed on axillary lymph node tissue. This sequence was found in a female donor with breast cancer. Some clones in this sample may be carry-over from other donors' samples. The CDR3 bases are TGCAGTGCTAGGAGTTGGGGACTAGCGGACAATGAGCAGTTCTTC. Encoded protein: CSARSWGLADNEQFF.